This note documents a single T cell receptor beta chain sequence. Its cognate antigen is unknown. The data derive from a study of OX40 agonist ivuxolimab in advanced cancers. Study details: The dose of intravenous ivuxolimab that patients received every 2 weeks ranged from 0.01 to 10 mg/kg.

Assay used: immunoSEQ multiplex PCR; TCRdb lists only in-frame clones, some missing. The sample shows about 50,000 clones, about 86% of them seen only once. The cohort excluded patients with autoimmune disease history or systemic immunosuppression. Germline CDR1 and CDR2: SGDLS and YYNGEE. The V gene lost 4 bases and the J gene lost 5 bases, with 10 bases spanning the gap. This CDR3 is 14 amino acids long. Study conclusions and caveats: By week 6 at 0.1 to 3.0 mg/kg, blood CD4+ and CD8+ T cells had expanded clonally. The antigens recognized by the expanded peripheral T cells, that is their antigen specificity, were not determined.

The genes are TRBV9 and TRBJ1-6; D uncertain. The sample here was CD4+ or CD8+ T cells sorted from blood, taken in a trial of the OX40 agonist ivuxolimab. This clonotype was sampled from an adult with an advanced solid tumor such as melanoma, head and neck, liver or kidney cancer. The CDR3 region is CASSIRADNSPLHF. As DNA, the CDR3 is TGTGCCAGCAGCATCCGGGCCGATAATTCACCCCTCCACTTT. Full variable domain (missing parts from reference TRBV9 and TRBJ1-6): DSGVTQTPKHLITATGQRVTLRCSPRSGDLSVYWYQQSLDQGLQFLIQYYNGEERAKGNILERFSAQQFPDLHSELNLSSLELGDSALYFCASSIRADNSPLHFGNGTRLTVT.